This T cell receptor (beta chain) was identified during a study of cytomegalovirus exposure and HLA in healthy donors. At collection, donors were nominally healthy, but unrecorded immune exposures were probable. PCR used 60 Vbeta primers and 13 Jbeta primers. Sequencing was performed with immunoSEQ multiplex PCR; in TCRdb, only in-frame clones are kept and a portion is missing. This table holds 130,000 to 150,000 clones, 80% found once. Regarding this clone: The antigen remains undetermined.

Points from the study as a whole: A reported reduction in N-insertions relative to the approximately 600-donor mean was seen in an Asian-associated ancestry cluster in a later analysis. Many donors shared some public TCRs, even though most TCR sequences were rare.

This CDR3 contains 16 residues. The V end lost 3 bases, the J end lost 1 base, and 15 bases lay between the germline ends. CDR1 and CDR2 from the germline V gene are KGHSH and LQKENI. Sequencing was done on a sample of PBMCs. The receptor comes from a male donor in good health and CMV-seronegative. The V call is TRBV18, the J call TRBJ1-1; a possible D gene is TRBD1 (5 bases). CDR3 DNA sequence: TGTGCCAGCTCACCGGGGGAGGGCCTGTCGAACACTGAAGCTTTCTTT. Amino acids: CASSPGEGLSNTEAFF.